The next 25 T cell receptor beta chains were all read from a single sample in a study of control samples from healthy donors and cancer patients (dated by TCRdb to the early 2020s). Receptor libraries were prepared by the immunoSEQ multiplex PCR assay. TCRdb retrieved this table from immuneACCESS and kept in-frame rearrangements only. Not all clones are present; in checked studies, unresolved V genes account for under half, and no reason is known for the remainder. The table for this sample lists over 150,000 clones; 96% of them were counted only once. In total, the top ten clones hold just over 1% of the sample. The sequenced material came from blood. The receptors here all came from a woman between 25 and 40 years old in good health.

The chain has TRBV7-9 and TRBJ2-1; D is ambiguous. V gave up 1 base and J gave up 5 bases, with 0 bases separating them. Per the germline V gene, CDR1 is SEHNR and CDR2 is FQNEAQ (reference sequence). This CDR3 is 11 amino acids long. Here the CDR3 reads CASSLDNEQFF. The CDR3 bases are TGTGCCAGCAGCTTAGACAATGAGCAGTTCTTC.

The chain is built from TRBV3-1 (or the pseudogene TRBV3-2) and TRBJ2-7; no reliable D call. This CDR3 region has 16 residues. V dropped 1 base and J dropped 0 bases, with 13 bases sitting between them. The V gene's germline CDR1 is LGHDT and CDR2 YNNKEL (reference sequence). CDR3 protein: CASSQAPSTHSYEQYF. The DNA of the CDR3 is TGTGCCAGCAGCCAAGCTCCTTCTACGCACTCCTACGAGCAGTACTTC.

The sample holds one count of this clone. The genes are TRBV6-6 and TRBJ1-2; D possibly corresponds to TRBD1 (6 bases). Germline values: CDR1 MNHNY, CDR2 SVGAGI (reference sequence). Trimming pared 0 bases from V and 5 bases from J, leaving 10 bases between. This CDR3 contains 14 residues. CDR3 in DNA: TGTGCCAGCAGTTACTCACAGGGAGGGTATGGCTACACCTTC. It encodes CASSYSQGGYGYTF.

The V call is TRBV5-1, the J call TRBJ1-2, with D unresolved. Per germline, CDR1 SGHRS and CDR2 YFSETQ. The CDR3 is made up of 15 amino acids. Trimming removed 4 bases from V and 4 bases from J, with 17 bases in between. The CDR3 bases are TGCGCCAGCAGCGCTGAAATACCGGGAATCTATGGCTACACCTTC. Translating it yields CASSAEIPGIYGYTF.

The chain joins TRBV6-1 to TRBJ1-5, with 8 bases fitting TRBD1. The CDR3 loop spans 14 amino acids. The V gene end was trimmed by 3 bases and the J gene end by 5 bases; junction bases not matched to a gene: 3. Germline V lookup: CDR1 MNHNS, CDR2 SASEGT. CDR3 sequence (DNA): TGTGCCAGCAGTGAGACAGGGGTCTATCAGCCCCAGCATTTT. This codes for CASSETGVYQPQHF.

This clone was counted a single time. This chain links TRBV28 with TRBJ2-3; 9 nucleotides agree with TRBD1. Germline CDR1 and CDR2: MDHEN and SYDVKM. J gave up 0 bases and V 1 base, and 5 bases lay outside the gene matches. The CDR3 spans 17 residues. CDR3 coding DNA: TGTGCCAGCAGTTTATCCTACAGGGGGCCTAGCACAGATACGCAGTATTTT. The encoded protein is CASSLSYRGPSTDTQYF.

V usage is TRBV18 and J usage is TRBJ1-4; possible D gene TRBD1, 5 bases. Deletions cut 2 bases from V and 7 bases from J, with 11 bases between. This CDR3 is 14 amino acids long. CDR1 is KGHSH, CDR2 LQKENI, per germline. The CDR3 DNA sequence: TGTGCCAGCTCACCAGGGGGAGTCCGTGAAAAACTGTTTTTT. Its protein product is CASSPGGVREKLFF.

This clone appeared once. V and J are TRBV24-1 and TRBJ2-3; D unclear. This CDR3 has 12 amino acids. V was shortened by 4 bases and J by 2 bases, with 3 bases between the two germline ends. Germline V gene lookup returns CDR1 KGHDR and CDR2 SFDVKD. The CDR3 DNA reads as TGTGCCACCAGTGACCCCACAGATACGCAGTATTTT. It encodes CATSDPTDTQYF.

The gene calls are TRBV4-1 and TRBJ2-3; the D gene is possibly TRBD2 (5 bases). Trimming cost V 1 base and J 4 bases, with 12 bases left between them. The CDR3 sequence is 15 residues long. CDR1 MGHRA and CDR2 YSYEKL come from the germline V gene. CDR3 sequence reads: CASSQVSGGSDTQYF. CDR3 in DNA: TGCGCCAGCAGCCAAGTTTCCGGAGGATCAGATACGCAGTATTTT.

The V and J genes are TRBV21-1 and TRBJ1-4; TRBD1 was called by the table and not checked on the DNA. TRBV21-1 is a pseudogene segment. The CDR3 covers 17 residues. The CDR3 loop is CASSSSTACATNEKLFF. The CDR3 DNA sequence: TGTGCCAGCAGCAGTTCCACAGCTTGTGCAACTAATGAAAAACTGTTTTTT.

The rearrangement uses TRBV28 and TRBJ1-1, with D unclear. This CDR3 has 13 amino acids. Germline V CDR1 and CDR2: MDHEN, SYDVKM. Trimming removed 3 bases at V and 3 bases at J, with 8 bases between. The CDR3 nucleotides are TGTGCCAGCAGTTTGACGGGTGACACTGAAGCTTTCTTT. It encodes CASSLTGDTEAFF.

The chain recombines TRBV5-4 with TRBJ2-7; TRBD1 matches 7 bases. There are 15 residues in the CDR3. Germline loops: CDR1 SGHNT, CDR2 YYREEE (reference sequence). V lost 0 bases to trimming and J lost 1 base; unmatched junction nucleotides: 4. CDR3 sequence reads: CASSLDRGPSYEQYF. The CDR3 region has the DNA TGTGCCAGCAGCTTGGATAGGGGGCCTTCCTACGAGCAGTACTTC.

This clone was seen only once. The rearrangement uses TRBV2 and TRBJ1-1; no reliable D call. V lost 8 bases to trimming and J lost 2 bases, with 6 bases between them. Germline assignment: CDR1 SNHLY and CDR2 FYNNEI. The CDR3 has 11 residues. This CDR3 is CASVENTEAFF. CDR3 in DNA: TGTGCCAGCGTTGAAAACACTGAAGCTTTCTTT.

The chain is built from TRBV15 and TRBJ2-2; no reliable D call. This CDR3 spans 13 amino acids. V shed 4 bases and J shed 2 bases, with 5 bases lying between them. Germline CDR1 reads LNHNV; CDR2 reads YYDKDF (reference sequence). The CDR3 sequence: CATSNRNTGELFF. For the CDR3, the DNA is TGTGCCACCAGCAACAGAAACACCGGGGAGCTGTTTTTT. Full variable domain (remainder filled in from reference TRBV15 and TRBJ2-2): DAMVIQNPRYQVTQFGKPVTLSCSQTLNHNVMYWYQQKSSQAPKLLFHYYDKDFNNEADTPDNFQSRRPNTSFCFLDIRSPGLGDTAMYLCATSNRNTGELFFGEGSRLTVL.

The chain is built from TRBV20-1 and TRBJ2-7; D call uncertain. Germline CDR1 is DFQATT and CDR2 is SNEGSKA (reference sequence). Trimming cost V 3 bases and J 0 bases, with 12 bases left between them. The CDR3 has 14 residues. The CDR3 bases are TGCAGTGCTAGTGTACAGCCGAGCTCCTACGAGCAGTACTTC. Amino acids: CSASVQPSSYEQYF.

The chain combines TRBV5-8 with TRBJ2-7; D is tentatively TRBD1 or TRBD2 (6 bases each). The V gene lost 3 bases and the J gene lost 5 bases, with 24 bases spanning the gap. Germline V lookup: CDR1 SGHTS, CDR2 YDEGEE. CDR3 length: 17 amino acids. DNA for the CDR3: TGTGCCAGCAGCTCTGGCAGGACCAGGGGAGGTTATGACGAGCAGTACTTC. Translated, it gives CASSSGRTRGGYDEQYF.

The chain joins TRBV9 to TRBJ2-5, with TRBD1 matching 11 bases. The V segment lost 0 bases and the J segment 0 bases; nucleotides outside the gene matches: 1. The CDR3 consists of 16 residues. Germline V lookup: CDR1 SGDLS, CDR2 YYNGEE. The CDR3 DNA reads TGTGCCAGCAGCGTAGGGGACAGGGGGTACCAAGAGACCCAGTACTTC. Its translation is CASSVGDRGYQETQYF. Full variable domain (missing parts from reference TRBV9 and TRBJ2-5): DSGVTQTPKHLITATGQRVTLRCSPRSGDLSVYWYQQSLDQGLQFLIQYYNGEERAKGNILERFSAQQFPDLHSELNLSSLELGDSALYFCASSVGDRGYQETQYFGPGTRLLVL.

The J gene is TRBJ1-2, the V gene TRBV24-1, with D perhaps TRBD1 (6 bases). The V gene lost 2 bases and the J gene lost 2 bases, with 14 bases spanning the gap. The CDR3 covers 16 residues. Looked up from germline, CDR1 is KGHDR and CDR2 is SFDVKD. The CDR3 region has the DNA TGTGCCACCAGTGATTCCAGACAGGTGGGGAACTATGGCTACACCTTC. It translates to CATSDSRQVGNYGYTF.

DNA of the CDR3: TGTGCCAGTAGTATAGCTGCGACAGGGTCAGATACGCAGTATTTT. Protein sequence: CASSIAATGSDTQYF. The chain is built from TRBV19 and TRBJ2-3; 7 bases line up with TRBD1. Germline CDR1 is LNHDA and CDR2 is SQIVND (reference sequence). The CDR3 totals 15 residues. V lost 1 base to trimming and J lost 4 bases; unmatched junction nucleotides: 5.

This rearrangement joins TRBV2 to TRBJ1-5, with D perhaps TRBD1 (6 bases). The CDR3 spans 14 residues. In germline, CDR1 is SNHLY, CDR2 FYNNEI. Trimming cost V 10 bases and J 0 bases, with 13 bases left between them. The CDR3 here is CATRQVTSNQPQHF. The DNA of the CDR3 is TGTGCCACCCGACAGGTGACTAGCAATCAGCCCCAGCATTTT.

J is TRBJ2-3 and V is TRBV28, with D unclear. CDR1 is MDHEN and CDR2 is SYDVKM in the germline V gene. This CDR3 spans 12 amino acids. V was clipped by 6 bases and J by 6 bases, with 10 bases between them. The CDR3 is CASSPLADTQYF. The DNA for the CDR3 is TGTGCCAGCAGCCCCCTCGCGGATACGCAGTATTTT.

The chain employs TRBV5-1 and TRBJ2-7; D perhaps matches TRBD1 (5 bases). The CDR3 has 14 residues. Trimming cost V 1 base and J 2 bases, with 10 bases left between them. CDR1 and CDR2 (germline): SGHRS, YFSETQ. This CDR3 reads CASSLMDTTYEQYF. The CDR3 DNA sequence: TGCGCCAGCAGCTTGATGGACACTACCTACGAGCAGTACTTC.

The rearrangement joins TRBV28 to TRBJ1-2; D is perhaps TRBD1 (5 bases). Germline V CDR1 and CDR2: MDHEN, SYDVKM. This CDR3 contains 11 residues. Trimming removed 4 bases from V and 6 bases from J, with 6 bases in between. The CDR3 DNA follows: TGTGCCAGCAGTTCCAGGGATGGCTACACCTTC. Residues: CASSSRDGYTF.

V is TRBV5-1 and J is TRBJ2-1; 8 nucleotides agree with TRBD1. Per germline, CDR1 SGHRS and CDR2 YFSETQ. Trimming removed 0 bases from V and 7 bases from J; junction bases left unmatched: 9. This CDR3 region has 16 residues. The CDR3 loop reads CASSLAGAGGKNEQFF. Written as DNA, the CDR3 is TGCGCCAGCAGCTTGGCCGGGGCAGGGGGCAAGAATGAGCAGTTCTTC.

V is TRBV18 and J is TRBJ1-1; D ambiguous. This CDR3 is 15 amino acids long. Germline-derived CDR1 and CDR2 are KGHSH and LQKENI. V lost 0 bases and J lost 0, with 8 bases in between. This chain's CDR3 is CASSPPGSLNTEAFF. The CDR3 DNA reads TGTGCCAGCTCACCACCGGGCAGCTTGAACACTGAAGCTTTCTTT.